Following are 3 T cell receptor beta chains from one sample sequenced in a study of blood T cell repertoires in COVID-19. The data were produced by immunoSEQ multiplex PCR, yet TCRdb's version contains in-frame clones alone and is incomplete. The profile covers fewer than 80,000 clones, with around 84% appearing a single time and around 9.6% taken by the ten largest. The sequenced sample consisted of peripheral blood. These TCRs come from a woman of 80 years or more with acute or convalescent COVID-19.

V is TRBV9 and J is TRBJ2-6, with 8 bases matching TRBD1. V lost 0 bases, J lost 0 bases, and 2 bases stayed unmatched. The germline gives CDR1 SGDLS, CDR2 YYNGEE. This CDR3 has 17 amino acids. In DNA, the CDR3 is TGTGCCAGCAGCGTAGGACAGGGGAGCTCTGGGGCCAACGTCCTGACTTTC. Translating it yields CASSVGQGSSGANVLTF.

V is TRBV3-1 (or the pseudogene TRBV3-2) and J is TRBJ2-3; tentative D call: TRBD1 (6 bases). Per germline, CDR1 LGHDT and CDR2 YNNKEL (reference sequence). The germline V and J ends were trimmed by 6 bases and 6 bases, with 10 bases remaining between them. CDR3 length equals 12 residues. The CDR3 sequence is CASRLGGDTQYF. The DNA of the CDR3 is TGTGCCAGCAGGCTAGGGGGTGATACGCAGTATTTT.

This clone occurred a few times. The V and J genes are TRBV27 and TRBJ1-1; D is perhaps TRBD1 (5 bases). Looked up from germline, CDR1 is MNHEY and CDR2 is SMNVEV (reference sequence). Trimming cost V 0 bases and J 5 bases, with 7 bases left between them. The CDR3 extends over 13 amino acids. The CDR3 loop reads CASSLSGGTEAFF. The CDR3 bases are TGTGCCAGCAGTTTATCGGGGGGTACTGAAGCTTTCTTT.